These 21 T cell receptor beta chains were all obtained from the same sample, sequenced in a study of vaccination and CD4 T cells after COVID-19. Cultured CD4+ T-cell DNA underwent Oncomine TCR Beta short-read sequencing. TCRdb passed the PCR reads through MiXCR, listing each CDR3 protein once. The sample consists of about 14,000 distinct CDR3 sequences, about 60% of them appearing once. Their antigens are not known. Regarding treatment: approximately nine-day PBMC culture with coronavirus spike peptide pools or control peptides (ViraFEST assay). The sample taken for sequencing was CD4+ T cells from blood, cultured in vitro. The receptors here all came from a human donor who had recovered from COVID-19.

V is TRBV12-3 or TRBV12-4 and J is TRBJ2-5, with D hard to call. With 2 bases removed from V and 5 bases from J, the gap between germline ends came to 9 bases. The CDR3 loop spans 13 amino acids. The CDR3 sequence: CASSLRIRETQYF. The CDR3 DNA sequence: TGTGCCAGCAGTTTAAGAATCCGGGAGACCCAGTACTTC.

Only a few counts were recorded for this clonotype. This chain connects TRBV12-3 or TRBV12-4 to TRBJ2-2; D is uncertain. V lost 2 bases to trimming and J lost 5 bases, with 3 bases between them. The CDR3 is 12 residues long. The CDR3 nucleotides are TGTGCCAGCAGTTTACGTACCGGGGAGCTGTTTTTT. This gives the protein CASSLRTGELFF.

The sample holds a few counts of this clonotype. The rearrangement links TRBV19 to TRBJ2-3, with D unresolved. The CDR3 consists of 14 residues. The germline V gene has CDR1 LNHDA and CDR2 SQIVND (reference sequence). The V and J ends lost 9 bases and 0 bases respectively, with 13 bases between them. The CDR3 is CASSTVSSTDTQYF. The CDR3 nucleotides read TGTGCCAGCTCGACGGTTTCTAGCACAGATACGCAGTATTTT.

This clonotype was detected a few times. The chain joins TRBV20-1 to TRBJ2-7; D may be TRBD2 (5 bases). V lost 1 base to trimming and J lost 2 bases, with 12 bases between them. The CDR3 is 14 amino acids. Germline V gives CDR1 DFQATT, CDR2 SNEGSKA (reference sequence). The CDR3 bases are TGCAGTGCTAGAGGAGGTGGGAGCCCCTACGAGCAGTACTTC. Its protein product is CSARGGGSPYEQYF.

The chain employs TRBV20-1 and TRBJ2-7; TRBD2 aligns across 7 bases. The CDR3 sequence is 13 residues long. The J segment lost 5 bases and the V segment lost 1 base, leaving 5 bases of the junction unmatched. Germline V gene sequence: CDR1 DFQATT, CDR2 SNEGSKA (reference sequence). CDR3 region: CSARVAGENEQYF. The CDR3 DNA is TGCAGTGCTAGAGTCGCGGGAGAGAACGAGCAGTACTTC.

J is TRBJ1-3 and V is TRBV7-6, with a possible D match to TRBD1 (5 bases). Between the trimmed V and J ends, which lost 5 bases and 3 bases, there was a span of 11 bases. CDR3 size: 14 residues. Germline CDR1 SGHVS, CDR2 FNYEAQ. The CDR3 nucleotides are TGTGCCAGCAGCCCCATGGGACGTGGAAACACCATATATTTT. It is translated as CASSPMGRGNTIYF.

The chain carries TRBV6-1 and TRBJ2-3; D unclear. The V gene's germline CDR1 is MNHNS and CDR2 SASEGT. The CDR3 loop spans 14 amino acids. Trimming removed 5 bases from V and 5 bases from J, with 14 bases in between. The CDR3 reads CASSPYPLGDTQYF. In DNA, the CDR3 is TGTGCCAGCAGTCCCTACCCACTGGGAGATACGCAGTATTTT.

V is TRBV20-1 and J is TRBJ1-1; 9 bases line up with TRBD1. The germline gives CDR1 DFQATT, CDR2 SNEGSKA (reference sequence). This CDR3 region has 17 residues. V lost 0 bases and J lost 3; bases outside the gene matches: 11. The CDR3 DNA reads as TGCAGTGCTAGAGATAGGGGACAGGGAGTAGTGTACACTGAAGCTTTCTTT. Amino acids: CSARDRGQGVVYTEAFF.

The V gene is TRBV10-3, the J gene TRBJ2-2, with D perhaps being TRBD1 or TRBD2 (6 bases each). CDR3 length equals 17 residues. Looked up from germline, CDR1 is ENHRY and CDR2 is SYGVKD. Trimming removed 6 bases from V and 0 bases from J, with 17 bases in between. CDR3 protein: CAISQKGGTANTGELFF. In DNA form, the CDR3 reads TGTGCCATCAGCCAAAAAGGGGGGACGGCGAACACCGGGGAGCTGTTTTTT.

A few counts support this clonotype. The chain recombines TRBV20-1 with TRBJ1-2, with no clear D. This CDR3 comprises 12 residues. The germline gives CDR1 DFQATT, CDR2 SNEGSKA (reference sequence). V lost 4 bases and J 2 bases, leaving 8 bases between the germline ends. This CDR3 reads CSATAPNYGYTF. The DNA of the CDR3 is TGCAGTGCTACAGCCCCAAACTATGGCTACACCTTC.

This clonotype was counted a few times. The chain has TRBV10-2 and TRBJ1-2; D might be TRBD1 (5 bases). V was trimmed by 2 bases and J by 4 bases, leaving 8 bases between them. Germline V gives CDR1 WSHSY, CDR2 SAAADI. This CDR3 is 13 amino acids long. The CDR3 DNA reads TGCGCCAGCAGTGAGGGGACGGGCTATGGCTACACCTTC. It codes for CASSEGTGYGYTF.

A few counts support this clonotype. CDR3 sequence (DNA): TGTGCCAGCATCGCCGGGACAGAGTACGAGCAGTACTTC. This gives the protein CASIAGTEYEQYF. The chain links TRBV2 to TRBJ2-7, with TRBD1 identical over 7 bases. The CDR3 loop spans 13 amino acids. Per the germline V gene, CDR1 is SNHLY and CDR2 is FYNNEI. Trimming took 7 bases from V and 4 from J; bases not matched to a gene: 7.

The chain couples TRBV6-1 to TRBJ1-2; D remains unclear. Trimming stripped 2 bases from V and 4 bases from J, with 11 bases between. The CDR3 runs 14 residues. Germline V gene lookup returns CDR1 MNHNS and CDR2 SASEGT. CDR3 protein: CASSETGYPYGYTF. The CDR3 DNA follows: TGTGCCAGCAGTGAAACGGGTTACCCCTATGGCTACACCTTC.

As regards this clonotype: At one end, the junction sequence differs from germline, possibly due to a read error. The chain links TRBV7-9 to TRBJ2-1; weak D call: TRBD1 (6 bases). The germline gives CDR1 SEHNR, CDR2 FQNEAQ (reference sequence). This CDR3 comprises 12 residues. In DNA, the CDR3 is TGTGCCAGCAGCTTAGATTCGGGACACGCACGCTTC. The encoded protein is CASSLDSGHARF.

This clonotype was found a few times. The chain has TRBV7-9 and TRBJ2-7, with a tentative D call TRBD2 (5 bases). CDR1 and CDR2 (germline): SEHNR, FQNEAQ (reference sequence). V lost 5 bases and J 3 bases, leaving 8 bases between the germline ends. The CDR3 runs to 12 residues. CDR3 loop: CASSRTGYEQYF. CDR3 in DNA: TGTGCCAGCAGCCGGACTGGCTACGAGCAGTACTTC. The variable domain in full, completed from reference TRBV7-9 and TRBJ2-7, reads DTGVSQNPRHKITKRGQNVTFRCDPISEHNRLYWYRQTLGQGPEFLTYFQNEAQLEKSRLLSDRFSAERPKGSFSTLEIQRTEQGDSAMYLCASSRTGYEQYFGPGTRLTVT.

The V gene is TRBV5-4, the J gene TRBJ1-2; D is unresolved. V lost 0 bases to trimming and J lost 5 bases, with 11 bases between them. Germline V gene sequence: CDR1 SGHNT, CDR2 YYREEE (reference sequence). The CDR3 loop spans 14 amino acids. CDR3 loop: CASSLELGPYGYTF. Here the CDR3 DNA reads TGTGCCAGCAGCTTGGAGCTAGGGCCTTATGGCTACACCTTC. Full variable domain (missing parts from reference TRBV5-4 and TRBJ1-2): ETGVTQSPTHLIKTRGQQVTLRCSSQSGHNTVSWYQQALGQGPQFIFQYYREEENGRGNFPPRFSGLQFPNYSSELNVNALELDDSALYLCASSLELGPYGYTFGSGTRLTVV.

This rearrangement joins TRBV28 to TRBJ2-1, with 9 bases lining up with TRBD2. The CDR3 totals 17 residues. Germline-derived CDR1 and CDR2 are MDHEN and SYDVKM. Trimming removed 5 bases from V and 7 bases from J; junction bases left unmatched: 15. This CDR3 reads CASSIEPSGNLGNEQFF. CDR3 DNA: TGTGCCAGCAGTATAGAACCTAGCGGGAACCTCGGGAATGAGCAGTTCTTC.

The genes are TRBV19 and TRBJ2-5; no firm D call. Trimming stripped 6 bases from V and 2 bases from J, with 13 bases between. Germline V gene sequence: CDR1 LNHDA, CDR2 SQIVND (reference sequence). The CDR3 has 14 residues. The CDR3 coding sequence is TGTGCCAGTAGACCCACGGCAGGTCAAGAGACCCAGTACTTC. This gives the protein CASRPTAGQETQYF.

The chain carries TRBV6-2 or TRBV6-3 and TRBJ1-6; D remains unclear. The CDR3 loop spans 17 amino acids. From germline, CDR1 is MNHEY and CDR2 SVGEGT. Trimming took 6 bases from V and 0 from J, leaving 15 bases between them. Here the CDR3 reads CASSTYSLSSYNSPLHF. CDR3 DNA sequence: TGTGCCAGCAGCACCTACAGCCTCAGCTCCTATAATTCACCCCTCCACTTT.

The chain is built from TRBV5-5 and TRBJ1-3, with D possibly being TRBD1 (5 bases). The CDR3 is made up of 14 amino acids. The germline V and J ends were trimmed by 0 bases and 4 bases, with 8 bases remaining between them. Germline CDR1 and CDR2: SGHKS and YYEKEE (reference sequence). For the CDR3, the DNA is TGTGCCAGCAGCTTGGAGGGGTACGGAAACACCATATATTTT. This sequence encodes CASSLEGYGNTIYF.

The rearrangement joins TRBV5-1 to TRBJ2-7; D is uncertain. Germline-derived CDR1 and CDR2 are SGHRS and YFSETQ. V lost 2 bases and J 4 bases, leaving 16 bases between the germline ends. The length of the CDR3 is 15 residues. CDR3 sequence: CASSLSWGTYYEQYF. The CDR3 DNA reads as TGCGCCAGCAGCTTAAGTTGGGGAACTTATTACGAGCAGTACTTC.